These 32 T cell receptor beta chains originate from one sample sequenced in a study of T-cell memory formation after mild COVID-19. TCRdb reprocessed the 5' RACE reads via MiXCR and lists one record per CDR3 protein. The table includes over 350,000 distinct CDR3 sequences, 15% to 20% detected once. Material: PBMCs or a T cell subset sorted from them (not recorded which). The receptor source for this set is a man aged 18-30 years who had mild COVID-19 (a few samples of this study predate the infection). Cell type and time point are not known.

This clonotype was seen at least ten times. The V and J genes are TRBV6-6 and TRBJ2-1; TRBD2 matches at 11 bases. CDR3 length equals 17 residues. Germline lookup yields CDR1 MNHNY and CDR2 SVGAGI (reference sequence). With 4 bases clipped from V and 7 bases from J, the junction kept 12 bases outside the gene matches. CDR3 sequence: CASSSPPTSGALNEQFF. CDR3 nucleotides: TGTGCCAGCAGTTCCCCTCCGACTAGCGGGGCCCTTAATGAGCAGTTCTTC.

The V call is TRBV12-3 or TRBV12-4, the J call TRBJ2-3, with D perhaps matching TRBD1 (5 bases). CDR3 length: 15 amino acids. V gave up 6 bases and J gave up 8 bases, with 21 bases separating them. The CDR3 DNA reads TGTGCCAGCAGCGAAGAACTAACGACAGTCGGTACGCAGTATTTT. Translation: CASSEELTTVGTQYF.

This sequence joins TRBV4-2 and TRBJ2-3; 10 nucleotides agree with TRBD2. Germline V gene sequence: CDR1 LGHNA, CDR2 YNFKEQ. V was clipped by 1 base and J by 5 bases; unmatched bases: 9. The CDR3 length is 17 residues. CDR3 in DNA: TGTGCCAGCAGCCAAGGGGTATATCTAGCGGGGGAAGATACGCAGTATTTT. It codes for CASSQGVYLAGEDTQYF.

The CDR3 DNA sequence: TGTGCCAGTAGTATAAAGAACTATGGCTACACCTTC. This codes for CASSIKNYGYTF. The chain links TRBV19 to TRBJ1-2; D is unclear. From germline, CDR1 is LNHDA and CDR2 SQIVND (reference sequence). This CDR3 contains 12 residues. V was clipped by 2 bases and J by 2 bases, with 3 bases between them.

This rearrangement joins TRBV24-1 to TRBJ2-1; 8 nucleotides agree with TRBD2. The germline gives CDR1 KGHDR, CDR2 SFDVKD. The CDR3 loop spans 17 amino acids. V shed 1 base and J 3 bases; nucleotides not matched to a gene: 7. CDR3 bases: TGTGCCACCAGTGATTTCGGGGGGGCTTCGGGCTACAATGAGCAGTTCTTC. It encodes CATSDFGGASGYNEQFF.

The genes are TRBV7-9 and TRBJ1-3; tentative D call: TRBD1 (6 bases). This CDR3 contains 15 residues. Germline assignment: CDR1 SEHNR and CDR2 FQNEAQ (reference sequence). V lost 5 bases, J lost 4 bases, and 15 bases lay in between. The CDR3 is CASSSRDTSGNTIYF. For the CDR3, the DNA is TGTGCCAGCAGCAGCCGGGACACTAGCGGAAACACCATATATTTT.

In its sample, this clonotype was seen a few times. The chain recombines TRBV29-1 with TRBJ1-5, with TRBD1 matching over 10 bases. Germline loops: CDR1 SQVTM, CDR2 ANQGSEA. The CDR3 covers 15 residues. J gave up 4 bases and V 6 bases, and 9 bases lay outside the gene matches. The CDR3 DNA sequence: TGCAGCGTCCCCGCCCGACAGGGGGCTAATCAGCCCCAGCATTTT. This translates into CSVPARQGANQPQHF.

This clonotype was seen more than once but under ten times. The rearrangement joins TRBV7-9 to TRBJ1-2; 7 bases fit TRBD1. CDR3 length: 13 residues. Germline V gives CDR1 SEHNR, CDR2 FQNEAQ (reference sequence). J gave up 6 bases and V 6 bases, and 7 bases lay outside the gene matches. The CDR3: CASSSTGPDGYTF. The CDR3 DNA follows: TGTGCCAGCAGTTCGACAGGGCCTGATGGCTACACCTTC.

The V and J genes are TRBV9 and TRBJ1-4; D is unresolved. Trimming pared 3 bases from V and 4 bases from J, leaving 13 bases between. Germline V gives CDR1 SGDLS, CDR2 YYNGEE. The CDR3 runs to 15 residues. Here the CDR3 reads CASSARTSLNEKLFF. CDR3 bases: TGTGCCAGCAGCGCCCGGACGTCCCTTAATGAAAAACTGTTTTTT.

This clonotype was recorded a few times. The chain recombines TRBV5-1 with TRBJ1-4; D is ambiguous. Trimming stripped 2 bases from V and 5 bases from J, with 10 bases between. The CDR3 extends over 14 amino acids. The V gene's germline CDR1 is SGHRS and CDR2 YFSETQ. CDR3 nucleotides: TGCGCCAGCAGCTTTACCAGTCCAAATGAAAAACTGTTTTTT. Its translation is CASSFTSPNEKLFF.

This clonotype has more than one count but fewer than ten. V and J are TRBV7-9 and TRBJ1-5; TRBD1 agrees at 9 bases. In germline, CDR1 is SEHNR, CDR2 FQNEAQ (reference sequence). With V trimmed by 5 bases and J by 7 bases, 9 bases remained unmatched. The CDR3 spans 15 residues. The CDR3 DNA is TGTGCCAGCAGCACGGCGGGACAGGGCCAACAGCCCCAGCATTTT. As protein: CASSTAGQGQQPQHF.

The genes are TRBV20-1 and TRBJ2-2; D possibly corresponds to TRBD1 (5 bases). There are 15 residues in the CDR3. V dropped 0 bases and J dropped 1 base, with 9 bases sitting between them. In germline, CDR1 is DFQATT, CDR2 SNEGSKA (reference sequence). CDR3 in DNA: TGCAGTGCTAGAGACGACAGAAAGAACACCGGGGAGCTGTTTTTT. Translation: CSARDDRKNTGELFF.

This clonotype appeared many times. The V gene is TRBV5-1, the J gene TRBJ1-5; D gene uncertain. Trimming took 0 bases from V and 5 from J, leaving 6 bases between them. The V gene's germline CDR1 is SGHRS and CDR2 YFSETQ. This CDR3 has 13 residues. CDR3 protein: CASSLVPDQPQHF. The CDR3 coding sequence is TGCGCCAGCAGCTTGGTACCCGATCAGCCCCAGCATTTT.

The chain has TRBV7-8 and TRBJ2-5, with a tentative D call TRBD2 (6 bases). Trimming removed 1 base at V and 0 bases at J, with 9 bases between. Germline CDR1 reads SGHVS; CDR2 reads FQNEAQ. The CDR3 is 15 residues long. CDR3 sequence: CASSLGRGNQETQYF. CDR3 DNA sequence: TGTGCCAGCAGCTTAGGACGGGGGAACCAAGAGACCCAGTACTTC.

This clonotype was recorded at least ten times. CDR3 bases: TGCGCCAGCAGCCTAGGACAGGTCATGAACACTGAAGCTTTCTTT. Translation: CASSLGQVMNTEAFF. V is TRBV4-3 and J is TRBJ1-1; TRBD1 matches at 7 bases. This CDR3 spans 15 amino acids. The V gene end was trimmed by 4 bases and the J gene end by 0 bases; junction bases not matched to a gene: 5. Germline assignment: CDR1 LGHNA and CDR2 YSLEER.

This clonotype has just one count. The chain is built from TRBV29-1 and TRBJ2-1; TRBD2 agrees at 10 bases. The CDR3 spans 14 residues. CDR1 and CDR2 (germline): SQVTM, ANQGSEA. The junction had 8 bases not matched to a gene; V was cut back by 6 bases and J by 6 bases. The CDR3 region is CSVELAGVFNEQFF. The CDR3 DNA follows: TGCAGCGTCGAGCTAGCGGGGGTTTTCAATGAGCAGTTCTTC.

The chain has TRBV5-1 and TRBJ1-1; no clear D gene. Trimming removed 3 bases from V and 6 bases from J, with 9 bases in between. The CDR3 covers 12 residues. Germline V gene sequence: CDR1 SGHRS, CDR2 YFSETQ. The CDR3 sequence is CASSSSLAEAFF. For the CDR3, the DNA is TGCGCCAGCAGCTCGAGCCTCGCTGAAGCTTTCTTT. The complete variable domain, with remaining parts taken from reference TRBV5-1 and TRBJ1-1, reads KAGVTQTPRYLIKTRGQQVTLSCSPISGHRSVSWYQQTPGQGLQFLFEYFSETQRNKGNFPGRFSGRQFSNSRSEMNVSTLELGDSALYLCASSSSLAEAFFGQGTRLTVV.

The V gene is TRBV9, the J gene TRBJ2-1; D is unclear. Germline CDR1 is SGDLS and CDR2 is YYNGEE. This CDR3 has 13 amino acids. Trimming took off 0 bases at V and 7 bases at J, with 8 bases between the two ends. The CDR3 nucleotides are TGTGCCAGCAGCGTAGGGGCTGGGAATGAGCAGTTCTTC. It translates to CASSVGAGNEQFF.

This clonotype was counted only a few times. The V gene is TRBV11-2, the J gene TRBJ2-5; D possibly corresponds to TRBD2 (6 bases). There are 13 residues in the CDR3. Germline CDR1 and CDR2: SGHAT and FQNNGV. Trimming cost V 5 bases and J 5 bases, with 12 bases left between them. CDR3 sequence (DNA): TGTGCCAGCAGCCCAAGACTAGTGGAGACCCAGTACTTC. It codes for CASSPRLVETQYF.

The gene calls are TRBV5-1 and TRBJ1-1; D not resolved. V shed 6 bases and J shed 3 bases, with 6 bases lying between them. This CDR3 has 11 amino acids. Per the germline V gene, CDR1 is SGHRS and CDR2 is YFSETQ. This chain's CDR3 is CASILDTEAFF. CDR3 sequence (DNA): TGCGCCAGCATTCTCGACACTGAAGCTTTCTTT.

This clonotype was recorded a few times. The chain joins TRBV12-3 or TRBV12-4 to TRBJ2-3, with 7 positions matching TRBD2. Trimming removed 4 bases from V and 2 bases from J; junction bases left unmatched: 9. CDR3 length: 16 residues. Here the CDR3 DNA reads TGTGCCAGCAGTTCGTCCCTAGCGGACTACACAGATACGCAGTATTTT. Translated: CASSSSLADYTDTQYF.

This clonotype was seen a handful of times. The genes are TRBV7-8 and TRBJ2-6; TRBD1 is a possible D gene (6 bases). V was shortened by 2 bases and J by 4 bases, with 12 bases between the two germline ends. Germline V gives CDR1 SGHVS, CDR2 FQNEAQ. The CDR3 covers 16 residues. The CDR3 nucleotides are TGTGCCAGCAGCTTATTTGGGGGCGCCGGGGCCAACGTCCTGACTTTC. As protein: CASSLFGGAGANVLTF. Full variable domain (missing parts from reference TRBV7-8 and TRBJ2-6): GAGVSQSPRYKVAKRGQDVALRCDPISGHVSLFWYQQALGQGPEFLTYFQNEAQLDKSGLPSDRFFAERPEGSVSTLKIQRTQQEDSAVYLCASSLFGGAGANVLTFGAGSRLTVL.

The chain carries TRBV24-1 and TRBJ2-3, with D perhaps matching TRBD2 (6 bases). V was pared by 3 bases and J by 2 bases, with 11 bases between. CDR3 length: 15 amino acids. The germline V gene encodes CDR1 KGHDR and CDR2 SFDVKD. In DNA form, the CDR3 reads TGTGCCACCAGTGATCCCTTAGCGGACACAGATACGCAGTATTTT. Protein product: CATSDPLADTDTQYF.

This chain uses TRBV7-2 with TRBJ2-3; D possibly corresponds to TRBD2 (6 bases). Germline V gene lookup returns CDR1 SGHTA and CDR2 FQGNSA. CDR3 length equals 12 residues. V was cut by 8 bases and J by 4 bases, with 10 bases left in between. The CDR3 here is CASDSGADTQYF. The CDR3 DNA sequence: TGTGCCAGCGATAGCGGAGCAGATACGCAGTATTTT.

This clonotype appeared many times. CDR3 residues: CASSKKTGTGATETQYF. The CDR3 DNA sequence: TGTGCCAGCAGCAAAAAAACCGGGACGGGGGCGACGGAGACCCAGTACTTC. The J gene is TRBJ2-5, the V gene TRBV11-2; possibly TRBD1 or TRBD2 for D (6 bases each). Trimming shortened V by 5 bases and J by 5 bases, and 24 bases separated the two germline ends. CDR1 is SGHAT, CDR2 FQNNGV, per germline. This CDR3 region has 17 residues.

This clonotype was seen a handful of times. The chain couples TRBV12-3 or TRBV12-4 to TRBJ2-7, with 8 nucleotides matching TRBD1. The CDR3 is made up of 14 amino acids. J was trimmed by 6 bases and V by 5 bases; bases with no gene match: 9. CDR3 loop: CASSQTQTGGEQYF. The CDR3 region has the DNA TGTGCCAGCAGTCAGACCCAAACAGGGGGCGAGCAGTACTTC.

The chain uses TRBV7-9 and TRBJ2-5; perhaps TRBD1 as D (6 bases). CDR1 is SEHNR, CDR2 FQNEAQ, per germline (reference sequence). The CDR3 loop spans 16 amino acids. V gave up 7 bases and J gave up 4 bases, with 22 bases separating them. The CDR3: CASTFPGERSPETQYF. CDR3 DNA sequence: TGTGCCAGCACCTTCCCAGGGGAGCGTAGCCCAGAGACCCAGTACTTC.

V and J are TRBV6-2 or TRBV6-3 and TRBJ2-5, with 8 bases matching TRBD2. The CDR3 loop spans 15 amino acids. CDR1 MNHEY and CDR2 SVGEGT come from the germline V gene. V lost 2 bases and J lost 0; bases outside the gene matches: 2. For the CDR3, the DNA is TGTGCCAGCAGTTACGGAGCGGGGGACCAAGAGACCCAGTACTTC. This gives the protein CASSYGAGDQETQYF.

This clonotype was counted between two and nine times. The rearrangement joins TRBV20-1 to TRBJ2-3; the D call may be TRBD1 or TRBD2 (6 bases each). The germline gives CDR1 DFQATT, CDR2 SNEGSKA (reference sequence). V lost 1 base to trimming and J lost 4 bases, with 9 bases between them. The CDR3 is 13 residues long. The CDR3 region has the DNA TGCAGTGCTAGAGGGGGGGCTTCAGATACGCAGTATTTT. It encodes CSARGGASDTQYF.

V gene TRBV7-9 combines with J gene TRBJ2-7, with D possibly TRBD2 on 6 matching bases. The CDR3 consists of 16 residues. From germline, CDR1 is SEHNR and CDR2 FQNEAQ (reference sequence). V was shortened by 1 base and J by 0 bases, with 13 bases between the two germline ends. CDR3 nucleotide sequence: TGTGCCAGCAGCTTAGTCGGCGGGGAGAGCTCCTACGAGCAGTACGTC. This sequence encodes CASSLVGGESSYEQYV.

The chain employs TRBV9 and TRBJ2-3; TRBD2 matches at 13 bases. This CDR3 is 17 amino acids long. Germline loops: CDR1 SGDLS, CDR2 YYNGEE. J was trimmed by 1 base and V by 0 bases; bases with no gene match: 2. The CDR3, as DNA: TGTGCCAGCAGCGTAGGTGGACTAGCGGGGGGCACAGATACGCAGTATTTT. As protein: CASSVGGLAGGTDTQYF.

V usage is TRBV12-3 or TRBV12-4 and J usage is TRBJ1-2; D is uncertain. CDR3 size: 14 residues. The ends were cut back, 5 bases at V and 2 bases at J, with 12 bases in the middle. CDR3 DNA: TGTGCCAGCAGTCCTCAGGCTGTAAACTATGGCTACACCTTC. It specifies CASSPQAVNYGYTF.